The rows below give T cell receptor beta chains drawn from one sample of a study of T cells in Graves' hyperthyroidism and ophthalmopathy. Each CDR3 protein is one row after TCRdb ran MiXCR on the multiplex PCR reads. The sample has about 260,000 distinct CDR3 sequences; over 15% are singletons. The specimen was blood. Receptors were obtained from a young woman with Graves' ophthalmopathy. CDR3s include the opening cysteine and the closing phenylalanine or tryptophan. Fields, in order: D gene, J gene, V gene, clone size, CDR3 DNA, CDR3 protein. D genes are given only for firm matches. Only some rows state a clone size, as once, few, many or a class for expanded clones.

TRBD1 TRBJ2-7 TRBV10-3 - TGTGCCACCAGTGACCACCGGGACAGGGCTTACGAGCAGTACTTC CATSDHRDRAYEQYF
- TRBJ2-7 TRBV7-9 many TGTGCCAGCAGCCGGACCAAAGGTAGCCCTTCCTACGAGCAGTACTTC CASSRTKGSPSYEQYF
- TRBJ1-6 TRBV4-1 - TGCGCCAGCAGCACCGGGACCTCAACGGCTTCACCCCTCCACTTT CASSTGTSTASPLHF
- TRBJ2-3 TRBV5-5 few TGTGCCAGCAGCTCGACCGGGGGTTCCCCTAGCACAGATACGCAGTATTTT CASSSTGGSPSTDTQYF
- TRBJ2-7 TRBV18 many TGTGCCAGCAGCCCCGGACAGAGCTCCTACGAGCAGTACTTC CASSPGQSSYEQYF
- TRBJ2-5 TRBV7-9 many TGTGCCAGCAGCTCCCCGACTCCCAAGGACAGCCAAGAGACCCAGTACTTC CASSSPTPKDSQETQYF
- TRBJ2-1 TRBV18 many TGTGCCAGCTCACCACGGGGCCCCCGCTCCTACAATGAGCAGTTCTTC CASSPRGPRSYNEQFF
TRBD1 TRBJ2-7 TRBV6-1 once TGTGCCAGCACCGGGCAATGGACAGGCTACGAGCAGTACTTC CASTGQWTGYEQYF
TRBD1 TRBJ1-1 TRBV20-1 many TGCAGTGCTAGAGTGACAGGGGGCTATCCTCTCGTCGCTTTCTTT CSARVTGGYPLVAFF
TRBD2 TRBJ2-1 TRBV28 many TGTGCCAGCAAATGGGGAGGGAAATACAATGAGCAGTTCTTC CASKWGGKYNEQFF
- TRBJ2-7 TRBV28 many TGTGCCAGCCAGGATGGGCAGGGTAGCTCCTACGAGCAGTACTTC CASQDGQGSSYEQYF
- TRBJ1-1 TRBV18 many TGTGCCAGCTCACCACCAAAGGTGGCGGAAGAAACTGAAGCTTTCTTT CASSPPKVAEETEAFF
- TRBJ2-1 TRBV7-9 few TGTGCCAGCAGTCGCTTTATCGGGAGACGGAATGAGCAGTTCTTC CASSRFIGRRNEQFF
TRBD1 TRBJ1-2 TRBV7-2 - TGTGCCAGCAGCTTGGGGACAGGGATTCCGAACGGCTACACCTTC CASSLGTGIPNGYTF
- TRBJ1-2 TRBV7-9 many TGTGCCAGCAGCTTAGGCCTCCCGCCCTATGGCTACACCTTC CASSLGLPPYGYTF
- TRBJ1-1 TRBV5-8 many TGTGCCAGCAGCCCAGGTGGGACCGAGAACACTGAAGCTTTCTTT CASSPGGTENTEAFF
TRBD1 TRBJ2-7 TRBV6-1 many TGTGCCAGCAGCTCATTAGCGGACAGGGGAAAGTACGAGCAGTACTTC CASSSLADRGKYEQYF
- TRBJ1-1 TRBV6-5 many TGTGCCAGCAGTTACTCGTGGGAGAGGAACACTGAAGCTTTCTTT CASSYSWERNTEAFF
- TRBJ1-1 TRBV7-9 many TGTGCCAGCAGCTTAGTGATAGGGGGTATCGCTGAAGCTTTCTTT CASSLVIGGIAEAFF
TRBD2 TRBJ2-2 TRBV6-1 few TGTGCCAGCAGGAAGCTCCAAAGACTAGCGGCAAACACCGGGGAGCTGTTTTTT CASRKLQRLAANTGELFF
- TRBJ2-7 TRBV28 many TGTGCCAGCAGTGGGTCGTCACGAGCCTACGAGCAGTACTTC CASSGSSRAYEQYF
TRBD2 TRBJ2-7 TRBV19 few TGTGCCAGTAGTAAAGGACTAGCGGGAGTTGGCGAGCAGTACTTC CASSKGLAGVGEQYF
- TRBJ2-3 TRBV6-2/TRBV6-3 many TGTGCCAGCAGTTACGCCGCTACTAGCACAGATACGCAGTATTTT CASSYAATSTDTQYF
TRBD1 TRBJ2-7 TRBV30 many TGTGCCTGGAGAACCCGGGACAGACTTTACGAGCAGTACTTC CAWRTRDRLYEQYF
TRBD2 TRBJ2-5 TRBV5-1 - TGCGCCAGCACCCCTAGGACTAGCGGCCAAGAGACCCAGTACTTC CASTPRTSGQETQYF
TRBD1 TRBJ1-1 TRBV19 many TGTGCCAGTAGTCGAGGGGGGACAGTCCTGAACACTGAAGCTTTCTTT CASSRGGTVLNTEAFF
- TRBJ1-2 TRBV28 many TGTGCCAGCAGCCCCGGGGGAGCCTATGGCTACACCTTC CASSPGGAYGYTF
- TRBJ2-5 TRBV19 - TGTGCCAGTAGTCCCTACGAATTCGGAGAGACCCAGTACTTC CASSPYEFGETQYF
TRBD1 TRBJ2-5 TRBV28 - TGTGCCACGCGCCACCGGGACAGGGAGAGAGGGACCCAGTACTTC CATRHRDRERGTQYF
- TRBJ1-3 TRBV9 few TGTGCCAGCAGCGGAGACGGAAGAAACACCATATATTTT CASSGDGRNTIYF
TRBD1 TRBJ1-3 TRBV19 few TGTGCCAGTATGAGGGGGCTTGGAAACACCATATATTTT CASMRGLGNTIYF
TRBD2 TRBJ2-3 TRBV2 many TGTGCCAGCAGCGGGACTAGCGGATTCACAGATACGCAGTATTTT CASSGTSGFTDTQYF
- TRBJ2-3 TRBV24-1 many TGTGCCACCAGTGAATTAGCGGAAGAGACAGATACGCAGTATTTT CATSELAEETDTQYF
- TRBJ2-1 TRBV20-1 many TGCAGTGCTAGAGATCCGGTCGGCAGCCTCAATGAGCAGTTCTTC CSARDPVGSLNEQFF
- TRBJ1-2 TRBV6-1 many TGTGCCAGCAGAATGGGGGATTCTCTCTACACCTTC CASRMGDSLYTF
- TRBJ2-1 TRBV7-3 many TGTGCCAGCAGTAAAGGGGGCAATGAGCAGTTCTTC CASSKGGNEQFF
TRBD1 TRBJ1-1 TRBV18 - TGTGCCAGCTCACCCCGGACAGGGGGTGAAGCTTTCTTT CASSPRTGGEAFF
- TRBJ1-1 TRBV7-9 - TGTGCCAGCAGCCTAGGCACAAACACTGAAACTTTCTTT CASSLGTNTETFF
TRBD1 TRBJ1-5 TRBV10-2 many TGCGCCAGCAGTGAGAACAGGGGTCCTCAGCCCCAGCATTTT CASSENRGPQPQHF
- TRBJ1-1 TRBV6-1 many TGTGCCAGCAACTTACATCCGGCGCCAGGGAACACTGAAGCTTTCTTT CASNLHPAPGNTEAFF
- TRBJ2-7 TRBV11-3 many TGTGCCAGCAGCCTCGGACTTGACCGTTTCCTCTACGAGCAGTACTTC CASSLGLDRFLYEQYF
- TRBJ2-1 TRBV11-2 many TGTGCCAGCAGCTTAGATTACGGGGATGAGCAGTTCTTC CASSLDYGDEQFF